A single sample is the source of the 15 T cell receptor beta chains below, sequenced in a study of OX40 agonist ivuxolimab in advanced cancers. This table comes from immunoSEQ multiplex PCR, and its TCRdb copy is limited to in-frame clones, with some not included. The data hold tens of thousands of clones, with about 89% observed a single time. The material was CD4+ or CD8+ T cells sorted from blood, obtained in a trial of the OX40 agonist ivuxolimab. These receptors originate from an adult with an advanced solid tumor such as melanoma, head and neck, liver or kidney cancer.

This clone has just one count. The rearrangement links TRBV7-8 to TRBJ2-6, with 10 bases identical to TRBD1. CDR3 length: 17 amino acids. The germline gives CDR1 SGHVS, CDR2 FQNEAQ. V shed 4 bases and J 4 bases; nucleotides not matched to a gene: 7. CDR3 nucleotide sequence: TGTGCCAGCAGCTACCGGGACAGGGGTTCCGGGGCCAACGTCCTGACTTTC. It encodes CASSYRDRGSGANVLTF.

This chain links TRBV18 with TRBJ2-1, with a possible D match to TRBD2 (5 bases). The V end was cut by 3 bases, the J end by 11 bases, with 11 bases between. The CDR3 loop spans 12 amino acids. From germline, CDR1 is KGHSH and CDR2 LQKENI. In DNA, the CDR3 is TGTGCCAGCTCACCGGACTCAACCCAGCAGTTCTTC. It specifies CASSPDSTQQFF.

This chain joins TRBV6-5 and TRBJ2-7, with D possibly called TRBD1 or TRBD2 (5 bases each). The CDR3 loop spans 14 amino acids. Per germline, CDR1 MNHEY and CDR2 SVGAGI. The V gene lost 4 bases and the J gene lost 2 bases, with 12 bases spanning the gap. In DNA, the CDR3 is TGTGCCAGCAGTTCCCGGGGCCAGGCCTACGAGCAGTACTTC. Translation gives CASSSRGQAYEQYF.

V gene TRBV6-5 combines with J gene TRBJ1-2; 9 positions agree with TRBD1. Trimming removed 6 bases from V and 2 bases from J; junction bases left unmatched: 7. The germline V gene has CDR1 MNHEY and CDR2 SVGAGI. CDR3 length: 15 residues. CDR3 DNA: TGTGCCAGCAGGGGGACCGGGACAGGGAACTATGGCTACACCTTC. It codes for CASRGTGTGNYGYTF.

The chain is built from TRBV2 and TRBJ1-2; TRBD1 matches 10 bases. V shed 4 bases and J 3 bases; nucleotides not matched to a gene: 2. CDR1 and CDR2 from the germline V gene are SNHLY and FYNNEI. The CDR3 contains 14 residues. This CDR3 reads CASSGQGAYYGYTF. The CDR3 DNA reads TGTGCCAGCAGTGGACAGGGGGCGTACTATGGCTACACCTTC.

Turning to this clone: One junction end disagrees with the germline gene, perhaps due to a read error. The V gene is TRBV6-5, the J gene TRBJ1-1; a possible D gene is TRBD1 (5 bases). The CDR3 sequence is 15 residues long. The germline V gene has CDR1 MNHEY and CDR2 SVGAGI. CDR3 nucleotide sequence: TGTGCCAGCAGTTATGGGTACAGGACGAACGCTGAAGCTTTCTTT. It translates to CASSYGYRTNAEAFF.

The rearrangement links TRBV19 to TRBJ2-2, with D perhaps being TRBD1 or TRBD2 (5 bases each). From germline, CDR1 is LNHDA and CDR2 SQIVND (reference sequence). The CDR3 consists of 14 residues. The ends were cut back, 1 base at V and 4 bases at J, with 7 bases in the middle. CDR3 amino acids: CASSIGGSTGELFF. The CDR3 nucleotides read TGTGCCAGTAGTATAGGGGGGTCCACCGGGGAGCTGTTTTTT.

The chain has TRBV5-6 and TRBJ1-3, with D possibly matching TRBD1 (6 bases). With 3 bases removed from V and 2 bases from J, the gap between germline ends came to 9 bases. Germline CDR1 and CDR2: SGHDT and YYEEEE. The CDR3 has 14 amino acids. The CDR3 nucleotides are TGTGCCAGCAGCTGGACAGTCGCTGGAAACACCATATATTTT. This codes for CASSWTVAGNTIYF.

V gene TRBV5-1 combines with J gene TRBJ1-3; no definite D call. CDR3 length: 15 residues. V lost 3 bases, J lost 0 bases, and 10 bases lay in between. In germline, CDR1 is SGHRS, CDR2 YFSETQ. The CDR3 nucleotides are TGCGCCAGCAGCTCAGACGGTAGCTCTGGAAACACCATATATTTT. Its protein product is CASSSDGSSGNTIYF.

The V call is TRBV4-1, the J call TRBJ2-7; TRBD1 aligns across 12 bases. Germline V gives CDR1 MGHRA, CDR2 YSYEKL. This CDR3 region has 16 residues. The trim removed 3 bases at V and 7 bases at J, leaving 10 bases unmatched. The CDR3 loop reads CASSQGMGQGALEQYF. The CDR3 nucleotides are TGCGCCAGCAGCCAGGGCATGGGACAGGGGGCTTTAGAGCAGTACTTC.

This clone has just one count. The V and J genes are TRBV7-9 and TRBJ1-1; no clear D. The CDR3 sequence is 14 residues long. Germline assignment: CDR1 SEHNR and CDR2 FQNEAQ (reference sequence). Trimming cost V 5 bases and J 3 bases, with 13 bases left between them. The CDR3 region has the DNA TGTGCCAGCAGCCGAGATCTATCAGACACTGAAGCTTTCTTT. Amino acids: CASSRDLSDTEAFF.

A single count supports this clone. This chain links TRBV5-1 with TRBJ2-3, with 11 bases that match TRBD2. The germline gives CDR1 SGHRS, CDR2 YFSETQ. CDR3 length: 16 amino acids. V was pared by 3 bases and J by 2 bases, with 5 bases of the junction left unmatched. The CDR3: CASSSGTSGNTDTQYF. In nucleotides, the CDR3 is TGCGCCAGCAGCTCCGGGACTAGCGGAAACACAGATACGCAGTATTTT.

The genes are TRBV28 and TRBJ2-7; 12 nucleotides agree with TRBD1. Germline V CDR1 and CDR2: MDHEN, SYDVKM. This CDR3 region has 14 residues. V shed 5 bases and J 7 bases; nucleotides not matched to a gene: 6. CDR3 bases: TGTGCCAGCAGTCCGGGACAGGGGGCGCGAGAGCAGTACTTC. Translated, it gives CASSPGQGAREQYF.

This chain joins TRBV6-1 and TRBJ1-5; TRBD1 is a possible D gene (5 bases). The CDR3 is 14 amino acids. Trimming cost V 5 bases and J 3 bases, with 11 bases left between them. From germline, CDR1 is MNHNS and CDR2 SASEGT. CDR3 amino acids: CASSTRAFNQPQHF. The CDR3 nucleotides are TGTGCCAGCAGTACCAGGGCTTTCAATCAGCCCCAGCATTTT.

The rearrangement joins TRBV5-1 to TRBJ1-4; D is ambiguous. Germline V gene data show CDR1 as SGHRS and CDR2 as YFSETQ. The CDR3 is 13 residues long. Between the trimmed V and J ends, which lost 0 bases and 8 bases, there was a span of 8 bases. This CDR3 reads CASSLALGEKLFF. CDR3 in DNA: TGCGCCAGCAGCTTGGCATTGGGGGAAAAACTGTTTTTT.